A single sample is the source of the 22 T cell receptor beta chains below, sequenced in a study of tumor-infiltrating lymphocytes in localized non-small cell lung cancer. Profiled with immunoSEQ multiplex PCR; TCRdb holds only in-frame clones, not every one. This sample yields 12,000 or so clones, of which roughly 84% are seen a single time; approximately 7.9% belongs to the top ten. The specimen was lung tumor tissue. The receptors come from a human donor with non-small cell lung cancer.

This clone was seen a handful of times. The chain is built from TRBV20-1 and TRBJ2-1; tentatively, D is TRBD2 (6 bases). In germline, CDR1 is DFQATT, CDR2 SNEGSKA (reference sequence). This CDR3 region has 10 residues. V lost 7 bases and J lost 9, with 10 bases in between. CDR3 nucleotide sequence: TGCAGTGTAGCGGATACTGAGCAGTTCTTC. Translation gives CSVADTEQFF.

V is TRBV7-2 and J is TRBJ2-2; 7 bases fit TRBD1. Germline CDR1 is SGHTA and CDR2 is FQGNSA. The J segment lost 8 bases and the V segment lost 5 bases, leaving 8 bases of the junction unmatched. The CDR3 is made up of 14 amino acids. CDR3 loop: CASSRPTGEGELFF. The CDR3 DNA reads TGTGCCAGCAGCCGCCCAACAGGGGAAGGGGAGCTGTTTTTT.

The rearrangement uses TRBV5-1 and TRBJ1-2, with TRBD1 identical over 8 bases. CDR3 length: 15 residues. CDR1 is SGHRS, CDR2 YFSETQ, per germline. V lost 4 bases to trimming and J lost 4 bases; unmatched junction nucleotides: 9. The CDR3 protein is CASSGGQGPIYGYTF. In DNA, the CDR3 is TGCGCCAGCAGCGGAGGACAGGGTCCGATCTATGGCTACACCTTC.

The chain joins TRBV7-6 to TRBJ2-1, with TRBD2 identical over 7 bases. Looked up from germline, CDR1 is SGHVS and CDR2 is FNYEAQ. V trimming: 1 base; J trimming: 2 bases; junction bases outside the gene matches: 5. This CDR3 has 16 amino acids. The CDR3 DNA reads as TGTGCCAGCAGCTTAGGCGGACTAGGGGCCTACAATGAGCAGTTCTTC. Translation gives CASSLGGLGAYNEQFF.

V and J are TRBV27 and TRBJ1-1, with D unresolved. This CDR3 region has 14 residues. Between the trimmed V and J ends, which lost 2 bases and 5 bases, there was a span of 12 bases. Germline V CDR1 and CDR2: MNHEY, SMNVEV (reference sequence). The CDR3 protein is CASSLRAGGTEAFF. DNA of the CDR3: TGTGCCAGCAGTTTAAGGGCGGGAGGAACTGAAGCTTTCTTT.

The chain joins TRBV14 to TRBJ2-5; D is unclear. CDR3 length: 15 amino acids. V was clipped by 3 bases and J by 4 bases, with 15 bases between them. Germline V gene data show CDR1 as SGHDN and CDR2 as FVKESK. DNA for the CDR3: TGTGCCAGCAGCCAGGGATCCTCATGGTTAGAGACCCAGTACTTC. The encoded protein is CASSQGSSWLETQYF.

The chain recombines TRBV6-5 with TRBJ2-1, with D uncertain. V lost 2 bases to trimming and J lost 0 bases, with 11 bases between them. Germline V CDR1 and CDR2: MNHEY, SVGAGI. This CDR3 contains 16 residues. The CDR3, as DNA: TGTGCCAGCAGTTACGGGATACCGAACTCCTACAATGAGCAGTTCTTC. Translating it yields CASSYGIPNSYNEQFF.

This sequence joins TRBV4-3 and TRBJ2-7; D possibly corresponds to TRBD1 (6 bases). CDR1 and CDR2 from the germline V gene are LGHNA and YSLEER. This CDR3 is 16 amino acids long. V shed 1 base and J shed 4 bases, with 17 bases lying between them. CDR3 nucleotides: TGCGCCAGCAGCCAAGGCTATGGTGGGGGCCGGTACGAGCAGTACTTC. Translation: CASSQGYGGGRYEQYF.

This clone was recorded only once. The gene calls are TRBV12-5 and TRBJ1-1; D is undetermined. CDR1 is LGHNT, CDR2 FRNRAP, per germline. V lost 0 bases to trimming and J lost 4 bases, with 9 bases between them. The CDR3 totals 14 residues. CDR3 region: CASGLVGSITEAFF. CDR3 sequence (DNA): TGTGCTAGTGGTTTGGTAGGCAGTATCACTGAAGCTTTCTTT.

This chain joins TRBV28 and TRBJ1-5; no firm D call. Trimming stripped 2 bases from V and 3 bases from J, with 14 bases between. The CDR3 consists of 16 residues. Germline V gene sequence: CDR1 MDHEN, CDR2 SYDVKM. The CDR3 reads CASSLKLSLDNQPQHF. The DNA for the CDR3 is TGTGCCAGCAGTTTAAAGTTATCCTTGGACAATCAGCCCCAGCATTTT. Drawing the rest from reference TRBV28 and TRBJ1-5, the complete variable domain is DVKVTQSSRYLVKRTGEKVFLECVQDMDHENMFWYRQDPGLGLRLIYFSYDVKMKEKGDIPEGYSVSREKKERFSLILESASTNQTSMYLCASSLKLSLDNQPQHFGDGTRLSIL.

The rearrangement links TRBV13 to TRBJ1-2; possibly TRBD1 for D (6 bases). In germline, CDR1 is PRHDT, CDR2 FYEKMQ (reference sequence). With 0 bases removed from V and 4 bases from J, the gap between germline ends came to 12 bases. The CDR3 length is 15 residues. Here the CDR3 reads CASSLGGQGSYGYTF. CDR3 in DNA: TGTGCCAGCAGCTTAGGTGGTCAGGGGAGCTATGGCTACACCTTC.

The chain carries TRBV5-1 and TRBJ1-2; the D gene is possibly TRBD1 (5 bases). CDR1 is SGHRS and CDR2 is YFSETQ in the germline V gene. The CDR3 is made up of 11 amino acids. Trimming took 2 bases from V and 7 from J, leaving 6 bases between them. The CDR3 here is CASSLGVGYTF. Written as DNA, the CDR3 is TGCGCCAGCAGCTTAGGGGTTGGCTACACCTTC.

In DNA form, the CDR3 reads TGTGCCAGCAGCTTAGCCTCGGGAGGGTACGAGCAGTACTTC. This codes for CASSLASGGYEQYF. This chain uses TRBV11-2 with TRBJ2-7; 8 bases line up with TRBD2. Germline CDR1 SGHAT, CDR2 FQNNGV. The ends lost 1 base at V and 4 bases at J; junction bases unmatched: 3. The CDR3 length is 14 residues.

The J gene is TRBJ2-1, the V gene TRBV4-3; 7 bases are a match to TRBD2. V was clipped by 5 bases and J by 6 bases; unmatched bases: 7. The CDR3 runs 14 residues. Germline loops: CDR1 LGHNA, CDR2 YSLEER. The CDR3 region has the DNA TGCGCCAGCAGCTCATCAGCGGGGCCCAATGAGCAGTTCTTC. This gives the protein CASSSSAGPNEQFF.

The chain carries TRBV29-1 and TRBJ1-1; D is uncertain. CDR1 SQVTM and CDR2 ANQGSEA come from the germline V gene. This CDR3 spans 12 amino acids. V shed 4 bases and J shed 5 bases, with 11 bases lying between them. Here the CDR3 DNA reads TGCAGCGTTGCCACCATTGGGACTGAAGCTTTCTTT. It specifies CSVATIGTEAFF.

The V call is TRBV5-4, the J call TRBJ1-6; D call uncertain. Per germline, CDR1 SGHNT and CDR2 YYREEE (reference sequence). V shed 1 base and J shed 7 bases, with 12 bases lying between them. The CDR3 loop spans 15 amino acids. CDR3 amino acids: CASSLQLGGNSPLHF. CDR3 DNA: TGTGCCAGCAGCTTGCAGCTTGGCGGGAATTCACCCCTCCACTTT.

V gene TRBV9 combines with J gene TRBJ2-3; the D gene is possibly TRBD2 (7 bases). The CDR3 covers 19 residues. The germline V gene has CDR1 SGDLS and CDR2 YYNGEE. V shed 4 bases and J shed 0 bases, with 24 bases lying between them. The CDR3 is CASSPEVRGGGYSTDTQYF. CDR3 DNA sequence: TGTGCCAGCAGCCCCGAGGTCCGTGGCGGGGGCTATAGCACAGATACGCAGTATTTT. The complete variable domain, with remaining parts taken from reference TRBV9 and TRBJ2-3, reads DSGVTQTPKHLITATGQRVTLRCSPRSGDLSVYWYQQSLDQGLQFLIQYYNGEERAKGNILERFSAQQFPDLHSELNLSSLELGDSALYFCASSPEVRGGGYSTDTQYFGPGTRLTVL.

J is TRBJ2-5 and V is TRBV30; D is uncertain. V was cut by 0 bases and J by 5 bases, with 16 bases left in between. Germline V gene lookup returns CDR1 GTSNPN and CDR2 SVGIG (reference sequence). CDR3 length: 15 residues. The CDR3 coding sequence is TGTGCCTGGAGTGTAATCCCCGGCTATTTGGAGACCCAGTACTTC. Encoded protein: CAWSVIPGYLETQYF.

The gene calls are TRBV7-9 and TRBJ2-7, with 9 nucleotides matching TRBD1. The CDR3 length is 15 residues. The ends lost 0 bases at V and 5 bases at J; junction bases unmatched: 5. The germline gives CDR1 SEHNR, CDR2 FQNEAQ (reference sequence). The CDR3, as DNA: TGTGCCAGCAGCTTAGCGCGGACAGGGGTCCACGAGCAGTACTTC. Its translation is CASSLARTGVHEQYF. Full variable domain (missing parts from reference TRBV7-9 and TRBJ2-7): DTGVSQNPRHKITKRGQNVTFRCDPISEHNRLYWYRQTLGQGPEFLTYFQNEAQLEKSRLLSDRFSAERPKGSFSTLEIQRTEQGDSAMYLCASSLARTGVHEQYFGPGTRLTVT.

CDR3 in amino acids: CASSIRTSGSSDTQYF. The DNA for the CDR3 is TGTGCCAGTAGTATAAGAACTAGCGGGAGTTCAGATACGCAGTATTTT. This chain uses TRBV19 with TRBJ2-3, with 11 nucleotides matching TRBD2. The length of the CDR3 is 16 residues. V shed 2 bases and J 4 bases; nucleotides not matched to a gene: 5. Germline V gene data show CDR1 as LNHDA and CDR2 as SQIVND (reference sequence).

This sequence joins TRBV6-5 and TRBJ2-3; perhaps TRBD1 as D (5 bases). The V gene lost 6 bases and the J gene lost 4 bases, with 8 bases spanning the gap. Germline CDR1 is MNHEY and CDR2 is SVGAGI. The CDR3 length is 12 residues. The CDR3 DNA sequence: TGTGCCAGCAGGACAGAGGCAGATACGCAGTATTTT. Residues: CASRTEADTQYF.

The chain links TRBV6-1 to TRBJ2-7; 7 bases are a match to TRBD2. Looked up from germline, CDR1 is MNHNS and CDR2 is SASEGT. J was trimmed by 4 bases and V by 10 bases; bases with no gene match: 10. CDR3 length: 13 residues. CDR3: CANSGEGGYEQYF. CDR3 in DNA: TGTGCCAACTCGGGGGAGGGAGGATACGAGCAGTACTTC.